The present entry profiles one T cell receptor (beta chain) with its context. The CDR3 length is 12 residues. V lost 8 bases and J 8 bases, leaving 12 bases between the germline ends. Germline lookup yields CDR1 SGHAT and CDR2 FQNNGV. The sample is drawn from a study of T-cell memory formation after mild COVID-19. TCRdb re-called the 5' RACE reads with MiXCR, one entry per CDR3 protein. The sample includes 300,000 to 400,000 distinct CDR3 sequences, roughly 13% of them seen just once. The rearrangement joins TRBV11-2 to TRBJ1-4; D remains ambiguous. Sequenced: PBMCs or a T cell subset sorted from them (not recorded which). The sequence was collected from a young man who had mild COVID-19 (a few samples of this study predate the infection). Cell type and time point are not known. The CDR3 coding sequence is TGTGCCAGCCGGGCGAAGGGCGAAAAACTGTTTTTT. This sequence encodes CASRAKGEKLFF.